The 27 T cell receptor beta chains below come from one sample, sequenced in a study of early T cells in non-severe SARS-CoV-2 infection. TCRdb re-called the 5' RACE reads with MiXCR, one entry per CDR3 protein. Of 52,000 or so distinct CDR3 sequences detected, under 7.5% appear once; the ten largest clones hold 5.5% to 7.5%. Sequences were derived from whole blood, sampled at baseline. Receptors were obtained from an adult who was a healthcare worker with PCR-confirmed SARS-CoV-2 infection or an uninfected control (not recorded which).

The rearrangement uses TRBV7-2 and TRBJ2-7; tentatively, D is TRBD1 (5 bases). Per germline, CDR1 SGHTA and CDR2 FQGNSA. The length of the CDR3 is 13 residues. Trimming cost V 0 bases and J 7 bases, with 10 bases left between them. The CDR3 spells CASSLAQGNEQYF. The CDR3 nucleotides are TGTGCCAGCAGCTTAGCGCAGGGAAATGAGCAGTACTTC.

The V gene is TRBV4-2, the J gene TRBJ1-5, with D perhaps TRBD1 (5 bases). CDR1 is LGHNA, CDR2 YNFKEQ, per germline. V lost 3 bases, J lost 3 bases, and 21 bases lay in between. The CDR3 totals 18 residues. The CDR3 DNA reads as TGTGCCAGCAGCCATCCGGGACGGAGTAAGGTTGACAATCAGCCCCAGCATTTT. Translation gives CASSHPGRSKVDNQPQHF.

This clonotype was recorded at least ten times. V is TRBV7-6 and J is TRBJ2-1; perhaps TRBD1 as D (7 bases). The germline gives CDR1 SGHVS, CDR2 FNYEAQ. V was clipped by 5 bases and J by 8 bases, with 19 bases between them. This CDR3 region has 15 residues. CDR3 in DNA: TGTGCCAGCAGCGCGGGACAGTGGAGCCCCGATGAGCAGTTCTTC. It translates to CASSAGQWSPDEQFF.

This clonotype was recorded many times. V is TRBV30 and J is TRBJ2-7; TRBD1 is a possible D gene (5 bases). The CDR3 spans 13 residues. V was shortened by 0 bases and J by 2 bases, with 8 bases between the two germline ends. Germline CDR1 and CDR2: GTSNPN and SVGIG (reference sequence). CDR3 loop: CAWSVGHPYEQYF. DNA of the CDR3: TGTGCCTGGAGTGTCGGACACCCCTACGAGCAGTACTTC.

This clonotype came up many times. The chain joins TRBV30 to TRBJ2-7; no reliable D call. The CDR3 covers 11 residues. Trimming took 5 bases from V and 5 from J, leaving 10 bases between them. CDR1 GTSNPN and CDR2 SVGIG come from the germline V gene (reference sequence). This chain's CDR3 is CAWARVNEQYF. The DNA for the CDR3 is TGTGCCTGGGCCCGCGTCAACGAGCAGTACTTC.

This clonotype came up many times. CDR3 DNA: TGTGCCACTCGGGACTACCCGTCAAGTGGCACAGATACGCAGTATTTT. Translated: CATRDYPSSGTDTQYF. J is TRBJ2-3 and V is TRBV10-3; 7 bases line up with TRBD2. There are 16 residues in the CDR3. Germline lookup yields CDR1 ENHRY and CDR2 SYGVKD. The trim removed 10 bases at V and 1 base at J, leaving 14 bases unmatched.

The table lists this clonotype with many counts. This sequence joins TRBV27 and TRBJ1-4; possible D gene TRBD1, 6 bases. The length of the CDR3 is 14 residues. V lost 6 bases and J 7 bases, leaving 15 bases between the germline ends. Germline assignment: CDR1 MNHEY and CDR2 SMNVEV (reference sequence). CDR3: CASRRGGAGEKLFF. The DNA for the CDR3 is TGTGCCAGCAGACGGGGGGGGGCTGGTGAAAAACTGTTTTTT.

The rearrangement uses TRBV25-1 and TRBJ1-1; TRBD1 might be the D (5 bases). V lost 0 bases and J 8 bases, leaving 22 bases between the germline ends. Germline V gives CDR1 MGHDK, CDR2 SYGVNS. The CDR3 consists of 17 residues. This CDR3 reads CASSEYFAGGRVGEAFF. The CDR3 DNA follows: TGTGCCAGCAGTGAATATTTCGCCGGGGGAAGGGTCGGAGAAGCTTTCTTT.

In its sample, this clonotype was seen many times. The chain has TRBV5-4 and TRBJ2-1, with 10 positions matching TRBD2. Looked up from germline, CDR1 is SGHNT and CDR2 is YYREEE (reference sequence). CDR3 length: 19 amino acids. V was pared by 1 base and J by 5 bases, with 15 bases of the junction left unmatched. This chain's CDR3 is CASSLTFIAGGGVDNEQFF. The CDR3 DNA reads TGTGCCAGCAGCTTGACGTTTATAGCGGGGGGTGGTGTGGACAATGAGCAGTTCTTC.

This clonotype was picked up many times. The chain employs TRBV7-9 and TRBJ2-3; 9 bases agree with TRBD2. Trimming cost V 7 bases and J 4 bases; bases outside gene matches: 12. Germline-derived CDR1 and CDR2 are SEHNR and FQNEAQ (reference sequence). This CDR3 is 16 amino acids long. The CDR3 region is CASTLFAGGPADTQYF. The CDR3 region has the DNA TGTGCCAGCACCCTGTTTGCGGGGGGGCCCGCAGATACGCAGTATTTT.

This clonotype was counted at least ten times. The chain carries TRBV6-5 and TRBJ1-6; D perhaps matches TRBD1 (5 bases). The germline CDR1 and CDR2 sequences are MNHEY and SVGAGI. Trimming pared 0 bases from V and 8 bases from J, leaving 17 bases between. CDR3 length: 17 residues. DNA of the CDR3: TGTGCCAGCAGTTACTCGAGATCCGGGACCGTGTATTCACCCCTCCACTTT. Its protein product is CASSYSRSGTVYSPLHF.

This clonotype was found a few times. The chain links TRBV12-3 or TRBV12-4 to TRBJ2-1; 12 bases fit TRBD2. After removal of 6 bases from V and 2 bases from J, the junction contained 5 bases not matched to a gene. This CDR3 has 16 amino acids. The CDR3, as DNA: TGTGCCAGCAGGCGGACTAGCGGGGCCCCCTACAATGAGCAGTTCTTC. Translating it yields CASRRTSGAPYNEQFF.

This clonotype was counted ten times or more. This chain connects TRBV12-3 or TRBV12-4 to TRBJ2-3, with D uncertain. The CDR3 sequence is 14 residues long. Trimming took 2 bases from V and 1 from J, leaving 7 bases between them. The CDR3 sequence is CASSLLVGTDTQYF. Written as DNA, the CDR3 is TGTGCCAGCAGTTTACTGGTCGGCACAGATACGCAGTATTTT.

This clonotype was seen only a few times. V and J are TRBV5-1 and TRBJ1-1; weak D call: TRBD1 (6 bases). The V gene's germline CDR1 is SGHRS and CDR2 YFSETQ. V was pared by 2 bases and J by 4 bases, with 18 bases between. There are 16 residues in the CDR3. The CDR3 spells CASSFRGTGGGTEAFF. The CDR3 region has the DNA TGCGCCAGCAGCTTCCGAGGAACCGGGGGCGGCACTGAAGCTTTCTTT.

V is TRBV12-3 or TRBV12-4 and J is TRBJ1-2, with 7 positions matching TRBD1. J was trimmed by 5 bases and V by 7 bases; bases with no gene match: 13. The CDR3 totals 15 residues. Here the CDR3 DNA reads TGTGCCAGCAATTCCCCCGGGAGGGGGCTTTATGGCTACACCTTC. Amino acid sequence: CASNSPGRGLYGYTF.

This clonotype was detected a few times. This chain uses TRBV4-3 with TRBJ1-4; the match to TRBD1 covers 12 bases. This CDR3 has 13 amino acids. CDR1 and CDR2 (germline): LGHNA, YSLEER. Germline trimming cut 8 bases from V and 8 bases from J; bases unmatched to any gene: 3. The CDR3 reads CASGDRGREKLFF. The CDR3 bases are TGCGCCAGCGGGGACAGGGGGCGGGAAAAACTGTTTTTT.

This clonotype was counted only a few times. V usage is TRBV25-1 and J usage is TRBJ2-4; unclear D gene. The CDR3 sequence is 15 residues long. With 8 bases removed from V and 0 bases from J, the gap between germline ends came to 14 bases. Germline CDR1 is MGHDK and CDR2 is SYGVNS. CDR3 amino acids: CASPKPLLAKNIQYF. The DNA of the CDR3 is TGTGCCAGCCCCAAACCTCTACTAGCCAAAAACATTCAGTACTTC. Supplemented by reference TRBV25-1 and TRBJ2-4, the full variable domain reads EADIYQTPRYLVIGTGKKITLECSQTMGHDKMYWYQQDPGMELHLIHYSYGVNSTEKGDLSSESTVSRIRTEHFPLTLESARPSHTSQYLCASPKPLLAKNIQYFGAGTRLSVL.

This clonotype was detected only a few times. The chain combines TRBV4-3 with TRBJ2-7, with D tentatively TRBD1 (5 bases). The CDR3 totals 16 residues. Germline V gives CDR1 LGHNA, CDR2 YSLEER. V was clipped by 0 bases and J by 2 bases, with 14 bases between them. CDR3 amino acids: CASSQDWAGSAYEQYF. The CDR3 bases are TGCGCCAGCAGCCAAGATTGGGCAGGGTCGGCCTACGAGCAGTACTTC.

V is TRBV19 and J is TRBJ1-2, with unresolved D. Between the trimmed V and J ends, which lost 1 base and 4 bases, there was a span of 10 bases. The CDR3 runs to 14 residues. The germline V gene encodes CDR1 LNHDA and CDR2 SQIVND (reference sequence). CDR3 amino acids: CASSIANSIYGYTF. The CDR3 DNA sequence: TGTGCCAGTAGTATAGCCAACAGCATCTATGGCTACACCTTC.

In its sample, this clonotype is large (0.1 to 1%). The rearrangement uses TRBV11-2 and TRBJ2-5, with TRBD2 matching over 10 bases. The CDR3 runs 14 residues. V lost 5 bases to trimming and J lost 2 bases; unmatched junction nucleotides: 2. The germline gives CDR1 SGHAT, CDR2 FQNNGV. CDR3 sequence reads: CASSLLAGQETQYF. CDR3 DNA: TGTGCCAGCAGCCTACTAGCGGGGCAAGAGACCCAGTACTTC.

At least ten counts were recorded for this clonotype. V gene TRBV4-3 combines with J gene TRBJ2-3, with D perhaps matching TRBD2 (6 bases). The CDR3 loop spans 15 amino acids. V lost 4 bases, J lost 0 bases, and 11 bases lay in between. CDR1 and CDR2 from the germline V gene are LGHNA and YSLEER. The CDR3 DNA reads as TGCGCCAGCAGCCTAAGGGGACTGAGCACAGATACGCAGTATTTT. Its translation: CASSLRGLSTDTQYF.

This clonotype came up many times. The chain is built from TRBV20-1 and TRBJ2-1, with 7 bases that match TRBD2. CDR3 length: 13 residues. The trim removed 3 bases at V and 8 bases at J, leaving 7 bases unmatched. Germline assignment: CDR1 DFQATT and CDR2 SNEGSKA (reference sequence). This CDR3 is CSASRTRGYEQFF. CDR3 sequence (DNA): TGCAGTGCTAGCCGGACTAGAGGCTATGAGCAGTTCTTC.

This clonotype occurred many times. The chain has TRBV7-2 and TRBJ2-3, with D tentatively TRBD1 or TRBD2 (6 bases each). Per the germline V gene, CDR1 is SGHTA and CDR2 is FQGNSA. V was cut by 2 bases and J by 3 bases, with 12 bases left in between. The CDR3 consists of 15 residues. This CDR3 reads CASSLNGGWTDTQYF. The CDR3 DNA reads TGTGCCAGCAGCTTAAACGGGGGCTGGACAGATACGCAGTATTTT. The full variable domain, with the rest looked up from reference TRBV7-2 and TRBJ2-3, is GAGVSQSPSNKVTEKGKDVELRCDPISGHTALYWYRQSLGQGLEFLIYFQGNSAPDKSGLPSDRFSAERTGGSVSTLTIQRTQQEDSAVYLCASSLNGGWTDTQYFGPGTRLTVL.

This clonotype showed up many times. The rearrangement uses TRBV7-9 and TRBJ1-1; D unresolved. V shed 2 bases and J shed 3 bases, with 10 bases lying between them. The CDR3 consists of 14 residues. Germline-derived CDR1 and CDR2 are SEHNR and FQNEAQ (reference sequence). CDR3 DNA sequence: TGTGCCAGCAGCTTAAGGACGGATCACACTGAAGCTTTCTTT. Translating gives CASSLRTDHTEAFF.

This clonotype showed up just a few times. The chain has TRBV7-2 and TRBJ1-4; no reliable D call. Germline lookup yields CDR1 SGHTA and CDR2 FQGNSA. The V end lost 4 bases, the J end lost 5 bases, and 2 bases lay between the germline ends. The CDR3 consists of 11 residues. This CDR3 is CASSWNEKLFF. For the CDR3, the DNA is TGTGCCAGCAGCTGGAATGAAAAACTGTTTTTT.

This clonotype was seen ten or more times. V usage is TRBV30 and J usage is TRBJ1-1, with D perhaps TRBD1 (5 bases). V was trimmed by 5 bases and J by 2 bases, leaving 12 bases between them. Germline CDR1 is GTSNPN and CDR2 is SVGIG (reference sequence). CDR3 length equals 13 residues. Here the CDR3 reads CAWRQFLNTEAFF. CDR3 coding DNA: TGTGCCTGGCGACAGTTCCTTAACACTGAAGCTTTCTTT.

This clonotype was counted between two and nine times. The chain links TRBV24-1 to TRBJ2-2, with TRBD2 matching 12 bases. The germline gives CDR1 KGHDR, CDR2 SFDVKD. This CDR3 has 16 residues. J was trimmed by 5 bases and V by 4 bases; bases with no gene match: 4. CDR3: CATSDWTSGATGELFF. Written as DNA, the CDR3 is TGTGCCACCAGTGACTGGACTAGCGGGGCAACCGGGGAGCTGTTTTTT.